The rows below give T cell receptor beta chains drawn from one sample of a study of cytomegalovirus exposure and HLA in healthy donors. The data were produced by immunoSEQ multiplex PCR, yet TCRdb's version contains in-frame clones alone and is incomplete. Among 200,000 or so clones listed, around nine tenths were seen once. The sample taken for sequencing was PBMCs. Receptors were obtained from a woman younger than 35 in good health and CMV-seronegative. The CDR3 runs from the conserved cysteine through the conserved F or W. D genes are given only for firm matches. Some rows have no size entry. The others give once, few or many, or a class for an expanded clone.

TRBJ2-5,TRBV27,14,-,-,TGTGCCAGCAGTGTACAGGGGACTCAAGAGACCCAGTACTTC,CASSVQGTQETQYF
TRBJ1-1,TRBV29-1,16,-,TRBD1,TGCAGCGTTATCGGGACCGAGACAGGGGGGGGGACTGAAGCTTTCTTT,CSVIGTETGGGTEAFF
TRBJ1-5,TRBV6-5,13,-,-,TGTGCCAGCAGTCAAAGGGGGGGTCAGCCCCAGCATTTT,CASSQRGGQPQHF
TRBJ1-4,TRBV18,16,-,-,TGTGCCAGCTCACCACTCCGGAGGGAGACTAATGAAAAACTGTTTTTT,CASSPLRRETNEKLFF
TRBJ1-1,TRBV2,14,-,-,TGTGCCAGCAGTGGGCGGAACCTGAACACTGAAGCTTTCTTT,CASSGRNLNTEAFF
TRBJ1-1,TRBV25-1,17,-,-,TGTGCCAGCAGTGAATACGGCTTGGGCAGGGGAATAGAAGAAGCTTTCTTT,CASSEYGLGRGIEEAFF
TRBJ2-1,TRBV5-1,16,-,TRBD2,TGCGCCAGCAGCGCCCCGACTAGCGGGAGTAAGAATGAGCAGTTCTTC,CASSAPTSGSKNEQFF
TRBJ2-2,TRBV19,18,-,TRBD2,TGTGCCAGTAGTATACCGGGACTAGCGGGATGGATCTCCGGGGAGCTGTTTTTT,CASSIPGLAGWISGELFF
TRBJ2-5,TRBV5-6,14,-,-,TGTGCCAGCAGCGGCGGAATCAAGTTGGAGACCCAGTACTTC,CASSGGIKLETQYF
TRBJ2-7,TRBV23-1,15,-,-,TGCGCCAGAACAACCCCTTACAGGGCAACCTACGAGCAGTACTTC,CARTTPYRATYEQYF
TRBJ2-7,TRBV2,13,-,-,TGTGCCAGCAGTGTAGCCCCGTCCTACGAGCAGTACTTC,CASSVAPSYEQYF
TRBJ1-2,TRBV18,18,-,TRBD1,TGTGCCAGCTCGCGCCGACAGGGGATACGATTTGGGAACTATGGCTACACCTTC,CASSRRQGIRFGNYGYTF
TRBJ2-2,TRBV19,15,-,TRBD1,TGTGCCAGTAGTATCGGGACAGGGGGTACCGGGGAGCTGTTTTTT,CASSIGTGGTGELFF
TRBJ2-5,TRBV18,14,once,TRBD1,TGTGCCAGCTCAACAAGGACAGGGGACGAGACCCAGTACTTC,CASSTRTGDETQYF
TRBJ1-3,TRBV15,17,-,-,TGTGCCACCAGCAGAGATTTCGGGAGCTACTCTGGAAACACCATATATTTT,CATSRDFGSYSGNTIYF
TRBJ2-7,TRBV19,15,-,TRBD2,TGTGCCAGTAGTAGAGGACTAGCGGGAGCCTACGAGCAGTACTTC,CASSRGLAGAYEQYF
TRBJ2-5,TRBV2,14,-,-,TGTGCCAGCAGCCACAGGAAATACGGAGAGACCCAGTACTTC,CASSHRKYGETQYF
TRBJ2-3,TRBV7-8,16,-,TRBD2,TGTGCCAGCAGCCCCCTCGCTAGGAGGGGAGGGGATACGCAGTATTTT,CASSPLARRGGDTQYF
TRBJ2-1,TRBV27,15,-,TRBD2,TGTGCCAGCAGTTTTTCTAGCGGGAAAATCGATGAGCAGTTCTTC,CASSFSSGKIDEQFF
TRBJ2-7,TRBV6-5,14,-,TRBD1,TGTGCCAGCAGTTCCCGGGACAGCTCCTACGAGCAGTACTTC,CASSSRDSSYEQYF
TRBJ2-5,TRBV2,15,-,TRBD1,TGTGCCAGCAGTAAGAACAGGGGGTGGGAAGAGACCCAGTACTTC,CASSKNRGWEETQYF
TRBJ2-3,TRBV4-2,13,once,-,TGTGCCAGCAGCGTCTTTCCCTCGGATACGCAGTATTTT,CASSVFPSDTQYF
TRBJ2-7,TRBV7-2,15,-,TRBD1,TGTGCCAGCAGCTTTAGGACAGGGGGCTTCTACGAGCAGTACTTC,CASSFRTGGFYEQYF
TRBJ2-5,TRBV6-1,15,-,-,TGTGCCAGCAGTGAAGAGACACCAAGCCAAGAGACCCAGTACTTC,CASSEETPSQETQYF
TRBJ2-5,TRBV4-2,16,-,-,TGTGCCAGCAGCCCGTCAGGACAGCCAGAACAAGAGACCCAGTACTTC,CASSPSGQPEQETQYF
TRBJ2-4,TRBV29-1,15,-,TRBD2,TGCAGCGTTGAAGGACTAGCGGGAGTCGGATACATTCAGTACTTC,CSVEGLAGVGYIQYF
TRBJ2-7,TRBV7-9,15,once,TRBD1,TGTGCCAGCAGCCGAACCGGGACAGGAGCCTACGAGCAGTACTTC,CASSRTGTGAYEQYF
TRBJ2-1,TRBV19,15,-,TRBD2,TGTGCCAGTGACGGGCGGACTAGCGGACACAATGAGCAGTTCTTC,CASDGRTSGHNEQFF
TRBJ2-2,TRBV2,15,-,TRBD2,TGTGCCAGCACTCTAGGACTAGGGAACACCGGGGAGCTGTTTTTT,CASTLGLGNTGELFF
TRBJ1-1,TRBV28,11,-,-,TGTGCCAGCCGTGCAGGGGTCGGGGCTTTCTTT,CASRAGVGAFF
TRBJ2-3,TRBV5-1,16,-,-,TGCGCCAGCAGCTTGGTCGTACTAGTGGGCACAGATACGCAGTATTTT,CASSLVVLVGTDTQYF
TRBJ1-1,TRBV7-9,13,-,-,TGTGCCAGCAGCTCTACAGGGCGCTCTGAAGCTTTCTTT,CASSSTGRSEAFF
TRBJ2-1,TRBV5-1,15,-,TRBD2,TGCGCCAGCAGCTGGACTAGCGGGAGCCGAAATGAGCAGTTCTTC,CASSWTSGSRNEQFF
TRBJ2-2,TRBV6-1,19,-,TRBD2,TGTGCCAGCAGTGAAGTATTCACCCGGGGGGTTCCGAACACCGGGGAGCTGTTTTTT,CASSEVFTRGVPNTGELFF
TRBJ1-4,TRBV2,15,-,TRBD1,TGTGCCAGCAGTCCTCAGGGGGTCAACGGTGAAAAACTGTTTTTT,CASSPQGVNGEKLFF
TRBJ1-2,TRBV6-5,16,-,TRBD1,TGTGCCAGCAGTTACAGACAGGGGGCTGTGGCGTATGGCTACACCTTC,CASSYRQGAVAYGYTF